This T cell receptor beta chain emerged from a study of monozygotic twins with inflammatory bowel disease (dated 2019 in TCRdb). Study-level background: In total, around 28 monozygotic twin pairs made up the full study: 19 Danish pairs, all IBD-discordant, plus nine German pairs, of which four were IBD-concordant and five were IBD-discordant. Within discordant pairs, disease-associated traits were sought mainly by comparing IBD patients with their genetically identical healthy co-twins. Each individual had, on average, about 151 000 unique TCRalpha sequences and 181 000 unique TCRbeta sequences available for analysis. The study at large found these results: No single strong signal or clonotype linked to IBD turned up in the results, so the idea that one exists was not supported. Compared with healthy twins, IBD patients shared fewer clonotypes with other individuals, and the difference was most pronounced in patients with signs of disease activity. Background noise and inter-individual variability may have been introduced into the repertoires by the differing immunosuppressive treatments among patients. The analysis was unable to tell different T cell subtypes apart. A decrease in TCRbeta repertoire diversity, as measured by inverse Simpson index, was observed in IBD patients compared with their healthy co-twins. Concordant and discordant twins showed no difference in repertoire similarity, possibly because of limited statistical power.

Comments on this clonotype: Its cognate antigen has yet to be identified.

Library preparation used 5' RACE. Preparation of each TCR library used about 3,200 ng of total RNA. For each sample, cDNA synthesis with SMARTScribe reverse transcriptase was split into eight separate reactions. During cDNA synthesis, unique molecular identifiers containing a 6-nucleotide sample barcode were introduced by template switching. Two nested PCRs of approximately 16 and 10 cycles amplified the TCRalpha and TCRbeta cDNA, and bead purification followed each PCR. Before amplification, the cDNA was treated with uracil DNA-glycosylase and purified using the QIAquick PCR purification kit. The second PCR was the step at which Illumina TruSeq-compatible adapters and sample-specific barcodes were added. Library quality and concentration were assessed using TapeStation and Qubit, and about 4.7 ng of each library was pooled. Sequencing of pooled libraries was carried out on an Illumina HiSeq2500 single-index Rapid Run using 2 x 100 bp reads and custom sequencing primers. The study's processing was this. MiGEC version 1.2.6 was used for UMI-based consensus assembly, which corrected PCR and sequencing errors. MiXCR version 2.1.1 was used to carry out V(D)J alignment, clonotype assembly and CDR3 extraction. Normalisation of gene usage, clonotype sharing and MAIT/NKT TCR abundance was achieved by analysing the top 1000, 10 000 and 20 000 clonotypes per sample. Diversity was computed as the inverse Simpson index with the vegan R package after downsampling to 27 000 UMIs. Paired Mann-Whitney U tests on discordant twin pairs were used, with Benjamini-Hochberg multiple-testing correction. TCRdb reprocessed the reads, so every CDR3 protein sequence counts as one entry and DNA is not shown. Here the V and J calls rest on TCRdb's processing, not on the authors' analysis. The sample's table covers 110,000 to 150,000 distinct CDR3 sequences. Of the sample, 0.95% to 1.5% falls within the top ten clones.

From each donor, an approximately 2.5 ml peripheral blood sample was drawn into PAXgene tubes and stored at -80 degrees C. Total RNA was isolated from whole blood with the PAXgene blood miRNA kit on an automated QIAcube, without T cell sorting. Peripheral blood from monozygotic twin pairs concordant or discordant for inflammatory bowel disease was subjected to deep TCRalpha and TCRbeta repertoire profiling with unique molecular barcoding. Smoking habits were recorded for all twin pairs, and individuals were classified as current, former or never smokers. Sequenced sample: blood. The source is a human donor with ulcerative colitis or Crohn's disease, or a healthy co-twin of an affected twin (not recorded which).

The CDR3 reads CASSTGLAGPNTGELFF. The V and J segments used are TRBV7-9 and TRBJ2-2; as DNA is missing, the TRBD2 call by TCRdb cannot be tested. CDR1 SEHNR and CDR2 FQNEAQ are derived from the germline V gene (reference sequence). Spanning cysteine to phenylalanine, the CDR3 consists of 17 amino acids. No DNA is recorded.